The clone carrying this T cell receptor beta chain was recorded many times. Thyroid surgery was performed in patients who had received no treatment beforehand. Trimming removed 0 bases at V and 5 bases at J, with 19 bases between. Germline V lookup: CDR1 MNHNS, CDR2 SASEGT. This CDR3 comprises 18 residues. This sample stems from a study of metastatic and nonmetastatic thyroid tumors. Overall study: Across peripheral blood and tumor or nodule tissue samples taken from malignant and benign thyroid patients, the repertoires were compared with one another.

The authors' processing: Building a distant-metastasis classifier for papillary thyroid cancer drew on CDR3 differences across clinicopathological groups. TCRdb called clones again from the PCR reads with MiXCR. Clone size and V and J calls follow TCRdb, not the original study. The sample has some 19,000 clones, 28% seen once. The V gene is TRBV6-1, the J gene TRBJ1-4, with no clear D. Input material: tumor tissue. The clonotype originates from a female donor with papillary thyroid cancer or a benign thyroid nodule (not recorded which). Some clones in this sample may be carry-over from other donors' samples. CDR3 nucleotides: TGTGCCAGCAGTGAAGCAATTCGAGGCTCGGTGACGAATGAAAAACTGTTTTTT. It yields the protein CASSEAIRGSVTNEKLFF.